One and the same sample provided the 21 T cell receptor beta chains below, sequenced in a study of cytomegalovirus exposure and HLA in healthy donors (dated 2017 in TCRdb). Library construction relied on the immunoSEQ multiplex PCR assay. For the multiplex PCR, a mixture combining 60 forward primers for TCR Vbeta segments and 13 reverse primers for TCR Jbeta segments was used. Held by TCRdb, this immuneACCESS table contains in-frame sequences only and omits some clones. Under half of the omission traces to an unresolved V gene where checked; the cause of the rest is unknown. Across this sample there are around 180,000 clones, with approximately 88% seen only once. The top ten clonotypes cover 1.2% of the sample. The sequencing sample was made of PBMCs. Every receptor here comes from a boy younger than 10 in good health and CMV-seronegative.

The rearrangement uses TRBV7-6 and TRBJ1-5; 8 positions match TRBD1. The CDR3 covers 17 residues. V was pared by 2 bases and J by 2 bases, with 8 bases of the junction left unmatched. Germline V CDR1 and CDR2: SGHVS, FNYEAQ. CDR3 loop: CASSLRVPGQGNQPQHF. The DNA for the CDR3 is TGTGCCAGCAGCTTAAGGGTACCGGGACAGGGCAATCAGCCCCAGCATTTT.

V is TRBV11-2 and J is TRBJ2-2, with a weak D call TRBD1 (7 bases). Germline CDR1 and CDR2: SGHAT and FQNNGV. CDR3 size: 16 residues. V lost 5 bases to trimming and J lost 3 bases, with 16 bases between them. In DNA, the CDR3 is TGTGCCAGCAGCCAAGCAGGGGGGTTATACACCGGGGAGCTGTTTTTT. Translated: CASSQAGGLYTGELFF. The whole variable domain, filled in from reference TRBV11-2 and TRBJ2-2, reads EAGVAQSPRYKIIEKRQSVAFWCNPISGHATLYWYQQILGQGPKLLIQFQNNGVVDDSQLPKDRFSAERLKGVDSTLKIQPAKLEDSAVYLCASSQAGGLYTGELFFGEGSRLTVL.

The V gene is TRBV18, the J gene TRBJ1-2, with D tentatively TRBD1 (6 bases). Trimming left V 5 bases short and J 1 base short, with 29 bases between. The CDR3 runs 20 residues. Germline CDR1 reads KGHSH; CDR2 reads LQKENI. The CDR3 sequence: CASSVSGGFEFSQNNYGYTF. The CDR3 DNA reads as TGTGCCAGCTCAGTATCGGGGGGCTTCGAGTTTTCGCAGAATAACTATGGCTACACCTTC.

The chain is built from TRBV27 and TRBJ2-7, with 7 bases fitting TRBD1. Trimming took 2 bases from V and 3 from J; bases not matched to a gene: 4. Germline loops: CDR1 MNHEY, CDR2 SMNVEV (reference sequence). This CDR3 contains 14 residues. CDR3 DNA sequence: TGTGCCAGCAGTTTAGGTCCAGGGGGCTACGAGCAGTACTTC. Encoded protein: CASSLGPGGYEQYF.

The gene calls are TRBV5-1 and TRBJ2-7, with a tentative D call TRBD2 (6 bases). Per the germline V gene, CDR1 is SGHRS and CDR2 is YFSETQ. The CDR3 sequence is 14 residues long. The ends were cut back, 0 bases at V and 7 bases at J, with 14 bases in the middle. CDR3 DNA: TGCGCCAGCAGCTTGGGGAATTGGGGGGATGAGCAGTACTTC. Translated: CASSLGNWGDEQYF.

The rearrangement uses TRBV5-4 and TRBJ1-1; TRBD1 matches at 11 bases. Trimming took 0 bases from V and 10 from J; bases not matched to a gene: 8. The CDR3 is 15 amino acids. Germline V CDR1 and CDR2: SGHNT, YYREEE (reference sequence). The CDR3 DNA follows: TGTGCCAGCAGCTTGGAAGCTGGGACAGGGGGTTTAGCTTTCTTT. Amino acids: CASSLEAGTGGLAFF.

The gene calls are TRBV16 and TRBJ1-5, with 8 bases aligning to TRBD1. The length of the CDR3 is 14 residues. V gave up 2 bases and J gave up 6 bases; unmatched junction bases: 3. In germline, CDR1 is KGHSY, CDR2 FQNENV. The CDR3 sequence is CASSQQGAGQPQHF. The DNA for the CDR3 is TGTGCCAGCAGCCAACAGGGGGCGGGTCAGCCCCAGCATTTT.

In its sample, this clone was seen once. DNA for the CDR3: TGTGCCAGCAGCCAAGATTTCGGCGGGAGGACGGGGGAGCAGTACTTC. Translated, it gives CASSQDFGGRTGEQYF. The chain links TRBV4-2 to TRBJ2-7; 8 bases align to TRBD2. CDR1 is LGHNA, CDR2 YNFKEQ, per germline. The V segment lost 0 bases and the J segment 7 bases; nucleotides outside the gene matches: 11. This CDR3 spans 16 amino acids.

V is TRBV27 and J is TRBJ1-2; possible D gene TRBD1, 6 bases. The CDR3 extends over 13 amino acids. Per germline, CDR1 MNHEY and CDR2 SMNVEV (reference sequence). Between the trimmed V and J ends, which lost 4 bases and 6 bases, there was a span of 12 bases. CDR3 sequence: CASSSRTAHGYTF. The CDR3 DNA reads TGTGCCAGCAGTTCAAGGACAGCACATGGCTACACCTTC.

The rearrangement links TRBV19 to TRBJ2-3; D remains ambiguous. With 3 bases removed from V and 1 base from J, the gap between germline ends came to 14 bases. Per the germline V gene, CDR1 is LNHDA and CDR2 is SQIVND (reference sequence). The CDR3 has 16 residues. The CDR3, as DNA: TGTGCCAGTAGTATGTTTGGGCCAGGTGGCACAGATACGCAGTATTTT. It translates to CASSMFGPGGTDTQYF.

The chain carries TRBV29-1 and TRBJ2-1, with TRBD2 matching 10 bases. The CDR3 contains 12 residues. The V and J ends lost 1 base and 9 bases, in that order; junction bases with no gene match: 0. From germline, CDR1 is SQVTM and CDR2 ANQGSEA. The CDR3, as DNA: TGCAGCGTTGAAGGGACTAGCGGTGAGCAGTTCTTC. Protein: CSVEGTSGEQFF.

The rearrangement joins TRBV30 to TRBJ1-2; 12 positions agree with TRBD1. The germline V gene has CDR1 GTSNPN and CDR2 SVGIG (reference sequence). Trimming removed 0 bases from V and 5 bases from J; junction bases left unmatched: 10. The CDR3 is made up of 17 amino acids. The CDR3 DNA follows: TGTGCCTGGAGTGTACAGTGGGACAGGGGGCGGAGGTATGGCTACACCTTC. Translating it yields CAWSVQWDRGRRYGYTF.

This clone was recorded a few times. The CDR3 DNA sequence: TGTGCCAGTAGTATTATGGGGACAGGGAATGGCTACACCTTC. Translation gives CASSIMGTGNGYTF. V and J are TRBV19 and TRBJ1-2; 9 bases are shared with TRBD1. The CDR3 totals 14 residues. Germline CDR1 reads LNHDA; CDR2 reads SQIVND (reference sequence). The junction had 5 bases not matched to a gene; V was cut back by 3 bases and J by 6 bases. Filled out from reference TRBV19 and TRBJ1-2, the complete variable domain reads DGGITQSPKYLFRKEGQNVTLSCEQNLNHDAMYWYRQDPGQGLRLIYYSQIVNDFQKGDIAEGYSVSREKKESFPLTVTSAQKNPTAFYLCASSIMGTGNGYTFGSGTRLTVV.

This clone was recorded only once. The J gene is TRBJ1-2, the V gene TRBV14; perhaps TRBD1 as D (6 bases). Germline CDR1 is SGHDN and CDR2 is FVKESK. The CDR3 loop spans 13 amino acids. V lost 1 base to trimming and J lost 3 bases, with 6 bases between them. The CDR3 here is CASSQGTDYGYTF. The CDR3 DNA reads TGTGCCAGCAGCCAAGGGACAGACTATGGCTACACCTTC.

V and J are TRBV7-8 and TRBJ1-1; 7 positions match TRBD1. The CDR3 is 14 amino acids. Trimming took 5 bases from V and 1 from J; bases not matched to a gene: 4. From germline, CDR1 is SGHVS and CDR2 FQNEAQ. CDR3 sequence (DNA): TGTGCCAGCAGCGTAACAGGGGCGAACACTGAAGCTTTCTTT. Encoded protein: CASSVTGANTEAFF.

J is TRBJ1-2 and V is TRBV2; the D is unclear. The CDR3 totals 13 residues. The V end lost 7 bases, the J end lost 13 bases, and 22 bases lay between the germline ends. Germline V gene lookup returns CDR1 SNHLY and CDR2 FYNNEI. CDR3 coding DNA: TGTGCCAGCACGAACCCGGGAGCCGGGAGTTGCACCTTC. It encodes CASTNPGAGSCTF.

V usage is TRBV4-1 and J usage is TRBJ1-2, with 7 bases matching TRBD1. The V gene end was trimmed by 2 bases and the J gene end by 3 bases; junction bases not matched to a gene: 9. This CDR3 has 16 amino acids. Germline values: CDR1 MGHRA, CDR2 YSYEKL. The CDR3 sequence is CASSQNRDSPYYGYTF. CDR3 nucleotide sequence: TGCGCCAGCAGCCAAAACCGGGACAGCCCCTACTATGGCTACACCTTC.

V is TRBV27 and J is TRBJ1-3; D gene ambiguous. The V end was cut by 3 bases, the J end by 4 bases, with 4 bases between. The CDR3 covers 12 residues. Germline V lookup: CDR1 MNHEY, CDR2 SMNVEV (reference sequence). CDR3 amino acids: CASSFRGNTIYF. DNA for the CDR3: TGTGCCAGCAGTTTTAGAGGAAACACCATATATTTT.

This rearrangement joins TRBV10-3 to TRBJ2-1; TRBD2 matches 13 bases. This CDR3 spans 18 amino acids. V dropped 6 bases and J dropped 5; count of bases not matched to a gene: 13. Germline assignment: CDR1 ENHRY and CDR2 SYGVKD. CDR3 protein: CAIRRASGTSGEHNEQFF. CDR3 nucleotides: TGTGCCATCAGAAGAGCCTCAGGGACTAGCGGGGAACACAATGAGCAGTTCTTC.

The V call is TRBV30, the J call TRBJ2-2; D may be TRBD1 (6 bases). The CDR3 runs 13 residues. Per the germline V gene, CDR1 is GTSNPN and CDR2 is SVGIG (reference sequence). Trimming stripped 5 bases from V and 6 bases from J, with 13 bases between. This chain's CDR3 is CAWEQGRSGELFF. CDR3 coding DNA: TGTGCCTGGGAACAGGGAAGGTCCGGGGAGCTGTTTTTT.

The chain carries TRBV15 and TRBJ2-5, with D possibly being TRBD2 (5 bases). Per the germline V gene, CDR1 is LNHNV and CDR2 is YYDKDF (reference sequence). The CDR3 runs to 14 residues. V was pared by 6 bases and J by 1 base, with 12 bases between. The CDR3: CATSIRLSQETQYF. CDR3 in DNA: TGTGCCACCAGTATTCGACTAAGCCAAGAGACCCAGTACTTC.